This T cell receptor (beta chain) was retrieved from a study of blood T cell repertoires in COVID-19. For the study at large: The United States, Italy and Spain supplied acute and convalescent COVID-19 samples.

The CDR3 is 14 residues long. From germline, CDR1 is SGHDT and CDR2 YYEEEE. Trimming took off 1 base at V and 6 bases at J, with 12 bases between the two ends. Source study methods: The assay estimated nucleated cells by amplifying reference gene primers. TCRdb's copy holds only in-frame clones and misses some; the assay was immunoSEQ multiplex PCR. The V and J calls and clone size were taken over from that table, and D and trimming were inferred from the DNA. The table has around 280,000 clones, 70% to 90% seen once. The genes are TRBV5-6 and TRBJ2-3; D unclear. Sequencing used peripheral blood. The clonotype originates from a woman in her 50s with active or convalescent COVID-19. The CDR3 region is CASSLRSGRDTQYF. The CDR3 nucleotides are TGTGCCAGCAGCTTGCGCTCGGGTCGGGATACGCAGTATTTT.